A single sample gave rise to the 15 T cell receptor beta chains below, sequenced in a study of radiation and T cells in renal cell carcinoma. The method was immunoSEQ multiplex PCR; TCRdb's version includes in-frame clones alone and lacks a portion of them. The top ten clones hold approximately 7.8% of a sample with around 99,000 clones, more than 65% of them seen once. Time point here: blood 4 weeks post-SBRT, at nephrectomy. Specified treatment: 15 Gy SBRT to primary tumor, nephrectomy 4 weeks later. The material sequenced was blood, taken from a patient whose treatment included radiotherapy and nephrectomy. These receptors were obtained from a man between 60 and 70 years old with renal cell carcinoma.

CDR3 bases: TGTGCCAGTAGCCGGCGGAGGGGCAACTACGAGCAGTACTTC. This translates into CASSRRRGNYEQYF. This rearrangement joins TRBV19 to TRBJ2-7; a possible D gene is TRBD2 (6 bases). V shed 6 bases and J shed 3 bases, with 15 bases lying between them. Per germline, CDR1 LNHDA and CDR2 SQIVND (reference sequence). CDR3 size: 14 residues.

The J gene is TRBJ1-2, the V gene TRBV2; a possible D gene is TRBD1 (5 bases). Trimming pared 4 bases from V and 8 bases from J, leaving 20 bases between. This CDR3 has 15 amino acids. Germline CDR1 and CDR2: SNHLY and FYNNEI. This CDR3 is CASSVALEVGGGYTF. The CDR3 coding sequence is TGTGCCAGCAGTGTGGCCCTTGAAGTTGGGGGAGGCTACACCTTC.

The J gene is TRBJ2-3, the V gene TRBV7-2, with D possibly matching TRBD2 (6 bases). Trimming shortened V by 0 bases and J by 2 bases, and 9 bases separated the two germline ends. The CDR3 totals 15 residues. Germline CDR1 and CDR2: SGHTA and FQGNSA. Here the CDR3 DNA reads TGTGCCAGCAGCTTAGCCCTAGCGCACACAGATACGCAGTATTTT. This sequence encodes CASSLALAHTDTQYF.

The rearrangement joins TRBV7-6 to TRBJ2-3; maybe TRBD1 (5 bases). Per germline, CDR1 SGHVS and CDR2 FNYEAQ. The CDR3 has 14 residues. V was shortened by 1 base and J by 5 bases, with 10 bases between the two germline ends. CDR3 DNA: TGTGCCAGCAGCTTAGGGATAGGACAAGATACGCAGTATTTT. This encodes CASSLGIGQDTQYF.

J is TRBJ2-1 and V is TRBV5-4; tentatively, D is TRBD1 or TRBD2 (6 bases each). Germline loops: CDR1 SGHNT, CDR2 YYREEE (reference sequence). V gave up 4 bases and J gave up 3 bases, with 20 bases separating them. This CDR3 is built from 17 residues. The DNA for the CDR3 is TGTGCCAGCAGCCGCACGGGGGCAGGGATACACTACAATGAGCAGTTCTTC. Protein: CASSRTGAGIHYNEQFF.

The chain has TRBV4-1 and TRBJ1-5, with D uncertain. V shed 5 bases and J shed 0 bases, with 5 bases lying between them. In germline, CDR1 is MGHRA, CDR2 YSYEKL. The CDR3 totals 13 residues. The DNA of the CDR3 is TGCGCCAGCAGCAGGAGTAGCAATCAGCCCCAGCATTTT. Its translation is CASSRSSNQPQHF.

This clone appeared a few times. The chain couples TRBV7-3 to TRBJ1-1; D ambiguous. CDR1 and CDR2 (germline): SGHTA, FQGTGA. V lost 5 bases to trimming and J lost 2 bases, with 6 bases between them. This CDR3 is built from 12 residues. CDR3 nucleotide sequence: TGTGCCAGCAGCGCTCGTAACACTGAAGCTTTCTTT. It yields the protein CASSARNTEAFF.

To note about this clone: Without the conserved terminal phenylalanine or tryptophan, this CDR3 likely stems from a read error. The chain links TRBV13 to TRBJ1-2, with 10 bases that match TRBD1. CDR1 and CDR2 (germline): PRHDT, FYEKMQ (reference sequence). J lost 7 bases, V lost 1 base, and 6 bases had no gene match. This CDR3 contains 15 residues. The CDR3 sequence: CASSLDRQGASGYTL. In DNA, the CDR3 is TGTGCCAGCAGCTTAGATAGACAGGGGGCATCTGGCTACACCCTC.

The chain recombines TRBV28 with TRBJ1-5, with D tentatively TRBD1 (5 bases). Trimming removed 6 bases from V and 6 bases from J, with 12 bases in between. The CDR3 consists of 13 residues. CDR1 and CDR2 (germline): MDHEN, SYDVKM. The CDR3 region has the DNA TGTGCCAGCAGGTCAGGGAGGGTTCAGCCCCAGCATTTT. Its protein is CASRSGRVQPQHF.

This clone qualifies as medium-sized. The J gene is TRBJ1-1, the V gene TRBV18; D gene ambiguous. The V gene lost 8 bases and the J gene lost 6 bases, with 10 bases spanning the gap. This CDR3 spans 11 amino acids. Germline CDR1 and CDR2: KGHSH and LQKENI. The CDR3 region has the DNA TGTGCCAGCGGACCCAGGCCTGAAGCTTTCTTT. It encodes CASGPRPEAFF. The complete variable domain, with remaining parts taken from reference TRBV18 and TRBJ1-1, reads NAGVMQNPRHLVRRRGQEARLRCSPMKGHSHVYWYRQLPEEGLKFMVYLQKENIIDESGMPKERFSAEFPKEGPSILRIQQVVRGDSAAYFCASGPRPEAFFGQGTRLTVV.

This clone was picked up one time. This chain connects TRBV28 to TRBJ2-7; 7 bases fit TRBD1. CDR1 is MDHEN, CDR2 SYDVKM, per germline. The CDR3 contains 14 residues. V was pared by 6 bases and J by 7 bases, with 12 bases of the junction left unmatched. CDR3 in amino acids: CASSSTGALGEQYF. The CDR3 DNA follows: TGTGCCAGCAGCTCAACAGGGGCCCTGGGGGAGCAGTACTTC.

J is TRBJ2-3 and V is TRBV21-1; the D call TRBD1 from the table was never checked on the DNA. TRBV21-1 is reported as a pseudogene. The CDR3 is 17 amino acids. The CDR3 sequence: CASGPWLSSGNTDTQYF. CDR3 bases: TGTGCCAGCGGACCCTGGCTGAGTTCAGGGAACACAGATACGCAGTATTTT.

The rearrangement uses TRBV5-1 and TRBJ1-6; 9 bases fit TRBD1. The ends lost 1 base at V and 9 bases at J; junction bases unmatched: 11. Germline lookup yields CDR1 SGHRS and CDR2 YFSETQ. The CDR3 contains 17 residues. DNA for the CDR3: TGCGCCAGCAGCTTGACCTGGCTACAGGGGGCCGGTTCACCCCTCCACTTT. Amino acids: CASSLTWLQGAGSPLHF.

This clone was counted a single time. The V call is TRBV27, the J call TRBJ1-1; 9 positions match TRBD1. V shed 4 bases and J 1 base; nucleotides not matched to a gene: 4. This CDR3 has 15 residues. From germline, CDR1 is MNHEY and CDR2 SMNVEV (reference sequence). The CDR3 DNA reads TGTGCCAGCAGTTCGACAGGGGGGCCGAACACTGAAGCTTTCTTT. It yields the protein CASSSTGGPNTEAFF.

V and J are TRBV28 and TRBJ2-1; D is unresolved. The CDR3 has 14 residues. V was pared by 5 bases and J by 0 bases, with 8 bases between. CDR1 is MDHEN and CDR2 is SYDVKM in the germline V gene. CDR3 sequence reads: CASSARSSYNEQFF. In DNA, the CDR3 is TGTGCCAGCAGTGCCCGCAGCTCCTACAATGAGCAGTTCTTC.